Given below is one T cell receptor (beta chain) in context. The data belong to a study of human CD8 memory T cell subsets. Scientists made TCR beta libraries using UMI-labeled 5' RACE. Following a re-call of the 5' RACE reads, TCRdb has one entry per CDR3 protein and lacks DNA. Here the sample table reports several thousand distinct CDR3 sequences. The study classified TPEX cells as CCR7+ PD-1+ TIGIT+ early memory CD8+ T cells bearing exhausted-like traits. The sample was CD8+ T cells from PBMCs. This TCR came from a human donor in good health.

CDR3 protein: CASSQAEPLTDTQYF. The chain links TRBV4-2 to TRBJ2-3; absent DNA, TCRdb's TRBD1 call cannot be checked. CDR3 length: 15 residues. CDR1 and CDR2 (germline): LGHNA, YNFKEQ.